The clone carrying this T cell receptor beta chain is a singleton in its sample. The V and J ends lost 2 bases and 4 bases respectively, with 8 bases between them. Germline V gene lookup returns CDR1 SGHTA and CDR2 FQGNSA. There are 13 residues in the CDR3. This specimen belongs to a study of blood T cells in healthy people across ages. Isolation recovered at least 6.5 million PBMCs from every sample. PCR was performed a second time for roughly 7 to 11 cycles using a sample-barcoded 5' primer and a J-beta primer mix. TCRdb analysed the 5' RACE reads with MiXCR anew, one entry per CDR3 protein. The data contain 1.5 million or so distinct CDR3 sequences, approximately 38% of them singletons.

Sequenced sample: blood. The chain couples TRBV7-2 to TRBJ1-1; D is unclear. The clonotype originates from a woman younger than 30 in good health. CDR3 loop: CASSLSPSTEAFF. The CDR3 DNA reads TGTGCCAGCAGCTTATCGCCTAGCACTGAAGCTTTCTTT. Using reference TRBV7-2 and TRBJ1-1 for the parts outside the CDR3, the full variable domain is GAGVSQSPSNKVTEKGKDVELRCDPISGHTALYWYRQSLGQGLEFLIYFQGNSAPDKSGLPSDRFSAERTGGSVSTLTIQRTQQEDSAVYLCASSLSPSTEAFFGQGTRLTVV.